The next 3 T cell receptor beta chains were all read from a single sample in a study of beta chain features in type 1 diabetes. Every isolated RNA sample was fully reverse transcribed, so sequencing captured expressed TCRB transcripts. Here immunoSEQ multiplex PCR was the method, and the copy in TCRdb shows in-frame clones only, minus some. The sample carries roughly 400,000 clones, over 12% recorded once. Sequenced input: naive CD4+ T cells from blood. Receptors originate from a woman in her late teens or twenties in good health.

This CDR3 is CASSFSGGSYNEQFF. The CDR3 DNA follows: TGTGCCAGCAGCTTTAGCGGGGGGAGCTACAATGAGCAGTTCTTC. This chain joins TRBV9 and TRBJ2-1; TRBD2 matches at 10 bases. Germline V CDR1 and CDR2: SGDLS, YYNGEE. The CDR3 is made up of 15 amino acids. V shed 4 bases and J 3 bases; nucleotides not matched to a gene: 4.

Only a few counts were recorded for this clone. The rearrangement links TRBV29-1 to TRBJ1-2; D remains unclear. Germline values: CDR1 SQVTM, CDR2 ANQGSEA. The CDR3 runs 13 residues. V lost 5 bases and J lost 4, with 14 bases in between. The CDR3: CSVLLERLYGYTF. CDR3 DNA sequence: TGCAGCGTTCTCCTAGAACGGCTCTATGGCTACACCTTC.

J is TRBJ1-2 and V is TRBV11-2, with D unclear. The CDR3 totals 13 residues. Germline loops: CDR1 SGHAT, CDR2 FQNNGV. V was shortened by 1 base and J by 8 bases, with 11 bases between the two germline ends. The CDR3 loop is CASSLGLSGGYTF. Here the CDR3 DNA reads TGTGCCAGCAGCTTAGGCCTGTCGGGGGGCTACACCTTC.